This T cell receptor beta chain was observed in a study of blood T cell repertoires in COVID-19 (TCRdb year 2020). About the investigation overall: Samples from collaborators originated in the United States, Italy and Spain and spanned both the acute and convalescent phases of COVID-19. The material from the prospective study consisted of cDNA or gDNA derived from T cells, B-cell-depleted T cells, or PBMCs. The dataset comprised deeply sampled blood TCRbeta repertoires from subjects exposed to, actively infected with, or recovered from COVID-19. The repertoires were released in a freely available public database meant as a resource for research on the immune response to SARS-CoV-2. Samples came from the ongoing ImmuneRACE study (first 160 participants) plus 1,254 subjects from 6 global collaborators. Nearly every sample came with metadata listing a de-identified subject ID, COVID-19 status, age in years and sex. Where available, HLA class I and class II types were obtained from metadata supplied by the sample provider rather than from assay-based typing.

The collaborating institutions used their own protocols to collect whole blood in K2EDTA tubes. Collaborator samples were shipped for TCRbeta analysis as frozen whole blood, isolated PBMCs, or DNA extracted from either sample type. TCRbeta CDR3 regions were amplified from genomic DNA using the immunoSEQ Assay, a bias-controlled multiplex PCR. The paper's processing steps were these. The number of nucleated cells in each sample was estimated from the amplification of reference gene primers within the assay. To quantify the absolute abundance of each unique TCRbeta CDR3 rearrangement, sequence reads were collapsed and filtered. For each sample, productive Simpson clonality was calculated as the square root of Simpson's diversity index across productive rearrangements. The table comes from immuneACCESS by way of TCRdb, which keeps in-frame sequences with V and J called. Part of the clones is missing from these tables; in studies checked, under half for an unresolved V gene and the rest for unknown reasons. The V and J calls and the clone size are those of that table, but D and trimming were determined from the DNA. This sample comprises 40,000 to 60,000 clones, roughly 80% of them detected only once. About 4.3% of the sample rests with the top ten.

For this clone: Its recognized antigen is unknown. No clone much larger than this one lies a single base away; base qualities are absent.

Taken from cysteine to phenylalanine, the CDR3 has 21 residues. The read is trimmed to its CDR3 DNA, 63 bases read in frame from base 1. Ends trimmed: V by 5 bases, J by 2 bases; bases unmatched to a gene: 24. The CDR1 and CDR2 encoded by the germline V gene (reference sequence) are LNHDA and SQIVND. What the research found in general, with its limitations: How much clinical and demographic metadata was included differed by source and by participant, and the metadata was provided uncurated.

The sample consisted of peripheral blood. This chain is built from TRBV19 and TRBJ2-1; TRBD1 fits 7 bases in the junction. This receptor was identified in a man aged 45-60 years with active COVID-19. The nucleotide sequence is TGTGCCAGTAGTGACACGGTCTTAGGGACAGCCCAGCCGAGTGCCTACAATGAGCAGTTCTTC. Its protein is CASSDTVLGTAQPSAYNEQFF. The full variable domain, with segments outside the CDR3 supplied by the reference TRBV19 and TRBJ2-1 proteins, appears as DGGITQSPKYLFRKEGQNVTLSCEQNLNHDAMYWYRQDPGQGLRLIYYSQIVNDFQKGDIAEGYSVSREKKESFPLTVTSAQKNPTAFYLCASSDTVLGTAQPSAYNEQFFGPGTRLTVL.